A single sample gave rise to the 9 T cell receptor beta chains below, sequenced in a study of CD8+ T cells in alopecia areata. Reverse transcribed after extraction, RNA yielded cDNA as the sequencing template. Clones were read by immunoSEQ multiplex PCR, and TCRdb kept only the in-frame ones, dropping some. Here the sample spans 170,000 or so clones, roughly 65% being singletons. As for treatment: oral pan-JAK inhibitor, 5-10 mg twice daily. Sequenced material: CD4+ T cells sorted from blood, taken at week 4, from a patient treated with tofacitinib. The source is a human donor with alopecia areata.

The chain combines TRBV2 with TRBJ2-1; perhaps TRBD1 as D (5 bases). Trimming removed 9 bases at V and 10 bases at J, with 13 bases between. CDR1 is SNHLY and CDR2 is FYNNEI in the germline V gene. This CDR3 is built from 11 residues. The CDR3 spells CARAGYEEQFF. The CDR3 bases are TGTGCCAGGGCAGGGTATGAAGAGCAGTTCTTC.

This chain connects TRBV5-5 to TRBJ2-5, with 8 positions matching TRBD2. The length of the CDR3 is 14 residues. Losses at the gene ends were 0 bases for V and 4 bases for J; bases not matched to a gene: 2. The germline gives CDR1 SGHKS, CDR2 YYEKEE (reference sequence). The CDR3 is CASSLGLARETQYF. Written as DNA, the CDR3 is TGTGCCAGCAGCTTGGGACTAGCGAGAGAGACCCAGTACTTC.

V is TRBV29-1 and J is TRBJ2-7; a possible D gene is TRBD1 (5 bases). There are 12 residues in the CDR3. Germline CDR1 reads SQVTM; CDR2 reads ANQGSEA. Trimming removed 4 bases from V and 0 bases from J, with 7 bases in between. As DNA, the CDR3 is TGCAGCGTTGTTGACAGCTCCTACGAGCAGTACTTC. It is translated as CSVVDSSYEQYF.

The rearrangement joins TRBV4-3 to TRBJ2-2; D gene unclear. The CDR3 is made up of 14 amino acids. Trimming shortened V by 4 bases and J by 4 bases, and 10 bases separated the two germline ends. Germline values: CDR1 LGHNA, CDR2 YSLEER. CDR3 residues: CASSRDLSTGELFF. DNA for the CDR3: TGCGCCAGCAGCCGGGATCTTTCCACCGGGGAGCTGTTTTTT.

V is TRBV4-3 and J is TRBJ1-1, with D possibly TRBD1 on 5 matching bases. The CDR3 totals 16 residues. Per the germline V gene, CDR1 is LGHNA and CDR2 is YSLEER. V dropped 0 bases and J dropped 1 base, with 12 bases sitting between them. The CDR3 loop reads CASSQDRGHPNTEAFF. The CDR3 coding sequence is TGCGCCAGCAGCCAAGATCGCGGACACCCGAACACTGAAGCTTTCTTT.

This clone came up a few times. CDR3 residues: CSVTGNNQPQHF. In DNA, the CDR3 is TGCAGCGTTACAGGAAATAATCAGCCCCAGCATTTT. The V call is TRBV29-1, the J call TRBJ1-5, with a possible D match to TRBD1 (5 bases). The germline V gene encodes CDR1 SQVTM and CDR2 ANQGSEA. The V end was cut by 5 bases, the J end by 4 bases, with 9 bases between. The CDR3 has 12 amino acids. The full variable domain, rest sourced from reference TRBV29-1 and TRBJ1-5, is SAVISQKPSRDICQRGTSLTIQCQVDSQVTMMFWYRQQPGQSLTLIATANQGSEATYESGFVIDKFPISRPNLTFSTLTVSNMSPEDSSIYLCSVTGNNQPQHFGDGTRLSIL.

Written as DNA, the CDR3 is TGTGCCCCCGGGATGGGCAGTTCTAACTATGGCTACACCTTC. It codes for CAPGMGSSNYGYTF. The chain carries TRBV7-9 and TRBJ1-2; D remains unclear. The CDR3 contains 14 residues. Trimming stripped 11 bases from V and 0 bases from J, with 16 bases between. CDR1 is SEHNR, CDR2 FQNEAQ, per germline (reference sequence).

The chain joins TRBV29-1 to TRBJ2-5; D is perhaps TRBD1 (5 bases). Germline lookup yields CDR1 SQVTM and CDR2 ANQGSEA. The CDR3 totals 12 residues. Trimming pared 2 bases from V and 5 bases from J, leaving 9 bases between. CDR3 protein: CSVELSGETQYF. The CDR3 DNA reads TGCAGCGTTGAATTGTCAGGGGAGACCCAGTACTTC.

Only a few counts were recorded for this clone. The V and J genes are TRBV7-2 and TRBJ2-5, with D tentatively TRBD2 (5 bases). V lost 1 base and J lost 4, with 7 bases in between. This CDR3 has 13 amino acids. Germline assignment: CDR1 SGHTA and CDR2 FQGNSA. The CDR3 DNA sequence: TGTGCCAGCAGCTTAGGAGGGCTAGAGACCCAGTACTTC. This gives the protein CASSLGGLETQYF.